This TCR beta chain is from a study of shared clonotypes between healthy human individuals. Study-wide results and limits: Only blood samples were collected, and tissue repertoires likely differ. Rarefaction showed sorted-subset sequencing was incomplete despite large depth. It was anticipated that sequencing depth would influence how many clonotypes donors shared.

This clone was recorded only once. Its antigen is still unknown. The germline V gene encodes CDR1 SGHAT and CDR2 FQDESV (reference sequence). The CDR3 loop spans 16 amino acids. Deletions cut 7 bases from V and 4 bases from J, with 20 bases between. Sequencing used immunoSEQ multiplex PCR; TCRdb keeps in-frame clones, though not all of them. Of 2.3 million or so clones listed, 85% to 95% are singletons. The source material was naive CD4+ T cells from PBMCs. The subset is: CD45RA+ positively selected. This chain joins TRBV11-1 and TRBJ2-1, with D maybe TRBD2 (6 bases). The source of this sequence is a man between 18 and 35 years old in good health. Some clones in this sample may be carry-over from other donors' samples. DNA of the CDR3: TGTGCCAGCACTCGAGGTGGCGGAGGGACTTACAATGAGCAGTTCTTC. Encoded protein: CASTRGGGGTYNEQFF.